What follows describes a single TCR beta chain. The data belong to a study of long-term antiretroviral therapy in people with HIV. An immunoSEQ assay, version v3.0, was performed at survey level. TCRdb's copy holds only in-frame clones and misses some; the assay was immunoSEQ multiplex PCR. Of under 25,000 clones in the sample, approximately 80% were seen once. CDR3 length: 16 amino acids. V was trimmed by 0 bases and J by 4 bases, leaving 15 bases between them. Germline assignment: CDR1 KGHSH and CDR2 LQKENI. This TCR came from a man aged 35 to 55 with HIV. V usage is TRBV18 and J usage is TRBJ1-1; D is possibly TRBD1 (5 bases). The sequencing here drew on unsorted PBMCs, taken 1.6 years after starting antiretroviral therapy. The CDR3 is CASSPPGGVLSTEAFF. The CDR3 DNA sequence: TGTGCCAGCTCACCACCGGGGGGGGTTTTGAGCACTGAAGCTTTCTTT.